The 5 T cell receptor beta chains given below trace back to one sample, sequenced in a study of T cells in localized non-small cell lung cancer. Measured with immunoSEQ multiplex PCR; TCRdb has only the in-frame clones, and not every one. The data show 35,000 or so clones, around 85% seen once. The sample in question was peripheral blood, obtained before any cancer treatment. The receptors were gathered from a woman aged 40-69 years with stage I lung adenocarcinoma.

The J gene is TRBJ1-5, the V gene TRBV2; a possible D gene is TRBD1 (5 bases). The CDR3 length is 14 residues. Germline CDR1 and CDR2: SNHLY and FYNNEI. V was shortened by 2 bases and J by 2 bases, with 7 bases between the two germline ends. The CDR3 nucleotides read TGTGCCAGCAGTGAAAGGGACCGCAATCAGCCCCAGCATTTT. This translates into CASSERDRNQPQHF.

The rearrangement uses TRBV27 and TRBJ2-7, with D hard to call. This CDR3 comprises 11 residues. CDR1 is MNHEY and CDR2 is SMNVEV in the germline V gene (reference sequence). Trimming left V 5 bases short and J 7 bases short, with 9 bases between. The CDR3 DNA follows: TGTGCCAGCAGTAAAACCAGGGAGCAGTACTTC. Translating it yields CASSKTREQYF.

Only a few counts were recorded for this clone. At one end the junction does not follow the germline gene, possibly because of a read error. The gene calls are TRBV6-6 and TRBJ2-7; a weak D match, TRBD1 (9 bases). The CDR3 is made up of 15 amino acids. Germline CDR1 reads MNHNY; CDR2 reads SVGAGI (reference sequence). CDR3 in amino acids: CASSYTVAGQGSGLF. The CDR3 DNA follows: TGTGCCAGCAGTTACACCGTAGCGGGACAGGGTTCGGGGCTCTTC.

In this sample, this clone turned up once. The rearrangement uses TRBV5-4 and TRBJ1-3, with 8 bases identical to TRBD1. J gave up 4 bases and V 2 bases, and 2 bases lay outside the gene matches. There are 14 residues in the CDR3. Germline CDR1 reads SGHNT; CDR2 reads YYREEE (reference sequence). CDR3 sequence: CASSFRGPGNTIYF. As DNA, the CDR3 is TGTGCCAGCAGCTTCAGGGGGCCAGGAAACACCATATATTTT.

This clone appeared a few times. The chain carries TRBV10-3 and TRBJ1-1; possibly TRBD1 for D (6 bases). Deletions cut 10 bases from V and 2 bases from J, with 17 bases between. The CDR3 is 14 residues long. Germline lookup yields CDR1 ENHRY and CDR2 SYGVKD. CDR3 sequence: CATQGGGTNTEAFF. CDR3 DNA sequence: TGTGCCACCCAAGGGGGGGGAACAAACACTGAAGCTTTCTTT.